Listed here are 24 T cell receptor beta chains from one sample, sequenced in a study of siplizumab effects on memory and regulatory T cells. TCRdb's copy holds only in-frame clones and misses some; the assay was immunoSEQ multiplex PCR. Of more than 85,000 clones listed, 90% to 95% are singletons. The sample taken for sequencing was Tregs sorted from blood. These receptors came from a human donor in good health.

This rearrangement joins TRBV5-5 to TRBJ1-2; TRBD1 agrees at 7 bases. The length of the CDR3 is 15 residues. The J segment lost 0 bases and the V segment lost 4 bases, leaving 6 bases of the junction unmatched. Germline V gives CDR1 SGHKS, CDR2 YYEKEE (reference sequence). In DNA, the CDR3 is TGTGCCAGCAGCCCAGGGGGAGGGTCTAACTATGGCTACACCTTC. Protein product: CASSPGGGSNYGYTF.

The chain combines TRBV19 with TRBJ2-6, with a weak D call TRBD1 (5 bases). Trimming removed 3 bases at V and 1 base at J, with 10 bases between. There are 16 residues in the CDR3. Germline CDR1 is LNHDA and CDR2 is SQIVND (reference sequence). The CDR3 bases are TGTGCCAGTAGTATTGGAAGGGGTTCTGGGGCCAACGTCCTGACTTTC. This codes for CASSIGRGSGANVLTF.

The chain has TRBV5-1 and TRBJ1-4, with a weak D call TRBD1 (5 bases). CDR3 length equals 15 residues. The V and J ends lost 4 bases and 7 bases respectively, with 17 bases between them. Germline CDR1 SGHRS, CDR2 YFSETQ. The DNA of the CDR3 is TGCGCCAGCAGCACGGGTAGCGGGGCAGGTGAAAAACTGTTTTTT. Protein: CASSTGSGAGEKLFF.

This rearrangement joins TRBV6-5 to TRBJ2-1; 8 nucleotides align to TRBD1. Trimming at V came to 7 bases and at J to 6 bases, leaving 8 bases not matched to a gene. In germline, CDR1 is MNHEY, CDR2 SVGAGI. The CDR3 runs to 14 residues. The CDR3 DNA is TGTGCCAGCACCCGCGACAGGGGAAGCAATGAGCAGTTCTTC. Protein: CASTRDRGSNEQFF.

The chain carries TRBV4-1 and TRBJ2-4; perhaps D is TRBD1 or TRBD2 (5 bases each). From germline, CDR1 is MGHRA and CDR2 YSYEKL. Trimming removed 1 base at V and 1 base at J, with 11 bases between. This CDR3 comprises 16 residues. The CDR3 nucleotides are TGCGCCAGCAGCCAAGTTCGGGGCACGGCCAAAAACATTCAGTACTTC. Translating gives CASSQVRGTAKNIQYF.

J is TRBJ2-2 and V is TRBV5-1; D is unclear. V was cut by 0 bases and J by 0 bases, with 6 bases left in between. CDR3 length equals 15 residues. CDR1 is SGHRS and CDR2 is YFSETQ in the germline V gene. The CDR3 sequence: CASSLAAANTGELFF. The CDR3 DNA reads as TGCGCCAGCAGCTTGGCCGCCGCGAACACCGGGGAGCTGTTTTTT.

This clone appeared once. The chain is built from TRBV19 and TRBJ1-6; D call uncertain. This CDR3 has 14 residues. Germline CDR1 and CDR2: LNHDA and SQIVND (reference sequence). Trimming removed 6 bases from V and 5 bases from J, with 11 bases in between. CDR3 sequence: CASRREMDNSPLHF. The CDR3 DNA reads TGTGCCAGTAGGAGGGAGATGGATAATTCACCCCTCCACTTT. The full variable domain, rest sourced from reference TRBV19 and TRBJ1-6, is DGGITQSPKYLFRKEGQNVTLSCEQNLNHDAMYWYRQDPGQGLRLIYYSQIVNDFQKGDIAEGYSVSREKKESFPLTVTSAQKNPTAFYLCASRREMDNSPLHFGNGTRLTVT.

The chain uses TRBV14 and TRBJ2-1; possibly TRBD1 or TRBD2 for D (5 bases each). V lost 6 bases and J lost 5, with 17 bases in between. Germline lookup yields CDR1 SGHDN and CDR2 FVKESK. CDR3 length: 15 residues. CDR3: CASSRGLGANNEQFF. DNA of the CDR3: TGTGCCAGCAGTCGGGGCCTGGGAGCAAACAATGAGCAGTTCTTC.

The chain employs TRBV5-8 and TRBJ2-5, with D hard to call. Per the germline V gene, CDR1 is SGHTS and CDR2 is YDEGEE. The CDR3 contains 11 residues. The germline V and J ends were trimmed by 0 bases and 4 bases, with 1 base remaining between them. The CDR3 bases are TGTGCCAGCAGCTTGGTAGAGACCCAGTACTTC. It encodes CASSLVETQYF.

V usage is TRBV11-1 and J usage is TRBJ2-6, with no clear D. Germline V CDR1 and CDR2: SGHAT, FQDESV (reference sequence). The CDR3 contains 15 residues. The ends were cut back, 3 bases at V and 0 bases at J, with 6 bases in the middle. The CDR3 protein is CASSFGLSGANVLTF. As DNA, the CDR3 is TGTGCCAGCAGCTTCGGCCTCTCTGGGGCCAACGTCCTGACTTTC.

The table lists this clone with a few counts. The chain recombines TRBV29-1 with TRBJ1-2; D gene ambiguous. The CDR3 is made up of 14 amino acids. Germline-derived CDR1 and CDR2 are SQVTM and ANQGSEA. The V end was cut by 0 bases, the J end by 0 bases, with 8 bases between. CDR3 sequence: CSVEDLRANYGYTF. CDR3 nucleotides: TGCAGCGTTGAAGATCTTCGGGCTAACTATGGCTACACCTTC.

The J gene is TRBJ2-3, the V gene TRBV7-3; the match to TRBD1 covers 7 bases. V gave up 5 bases and J gave up 0 bases; unmatched junction bases: 2. Germline-derived CDR1 and CDR2 are SGHTA and FQGTGA. The CDR3 extends over 14 amino acids. CDR3: CASSPGGSTDTQYF. CDR3 sequence (DNA): TGTGCCAGCAGCCCAGGGGGTAGCACAGATACGCAGTATTTT.

The gene calls are TRBV5-6 and TRBJ1-3; maybe TRBD1 (6 bases). The CDR3 runs 16 residues. The V gene's germline CDR1 is SGHDT and CDR2 YYEEEE. V was pared by 0 bases and J by 7 bases, with 17 bases between. The CDR3 protein is CASSLGTVLLVNTIYF. CDR3 nucleotides: TGTGCCAGCAGCTTGGGGACAGTCCTTTTAGTGAACACCATATATTTT.

The chain employs TRBV4-1 and TRBJ2-7; D possibly uses TRBD1 or TRBD2 (5 bases each). CDR3 size: 16 residues. Germline values: CDR1 MGHRA, CDR2 YSYEKL. Trimming shortened V by 3 bases and J by 7 bases, and 22 bases separated the two germline ends. DNA for the CDR3: TGCGCCAGCAGCCAGGGGTTTACCCGGGGCCCAAGGGAGCAGTACTTC. Its translation: CASSQGFTRGPREQYF.

The J gene is TRBJ1-2, the V gene TRBV29-1, with D maybe TRBD1 (5 bases). Per the germline V gene, CDR1 is SQVTM and CDR2 is ANQGSEA. Trimming took 6 bases from V and 8 from J, leaving 13 bases between them. The CDR3 spans 11 residues. The CDR3 loop reads CSVTGTLGYTF. CDR3 in DNA: TGCAGCGTAACCGGGACTTTAGGCTACACCTTC.

The chain combines TRBV7-2 with TRBJ2-6, with a tentative D call TRBD1 (6 bases). The length of the CDR3 is 18 residues. The ends were cut back, 1 base at V and 1 base at J, with 14 bases in the middle. Germline-derived CDR1 and CDR2 are SGHTA and FQGNSA. The DNA of the CDR3 is TGTGCCAGCAGCTTAGGTCCCCCAGGGGCGTCTGGGGCCAACGTCCTGACTTTC. Its translation: CASSLGPPGASGANVLTF.

This chain joins TRBV13 and TRBJ2-1, with D perhaps TRBD2 (5 bases). The length of the CDR3 is 14 residues. Germline V gene lookup returns CDR1 PRHDT and CDR2 FYEKMQ (reference sequence). V lost 5 bases, J lost 5 bases, and 13 bases lay in between. Here the CDR3 DNA reads TGTGCCAGCAGCGGCGGCGCGAGGGACAATGAGCAGTTCTTC. Translated, it gives CASSGGARDNEQFF.

The rearrangement links TRBV27 to TRBJ1-5; TRBD1 might be the D (5 bases). The V end was cut by 5 bases, the J end by 2 bases, with 19 bases between. Germline V gives CDR1 MNHEY, CDR2 SMNVEV (reference sequence). CDR3 length: 17 residues. CDR3 region: CASSPEGRRGGNQPQHF. The CDR3 region has the DNA TGTGCCAGCAGTCCGGAAGGGAGGAGAGGGGGCAATCAGCCCCAGCATTTT.

This clone was found once. The CDR3 here is CASSPGREYGYTF. In DNA form, the CDR3 reads TGTGCCAGCTCACCGGGACGAGAATATGGCTACACCTTC. The chain is built from TRBV18 and TRBJ1-2; maybe TRBD1 (5 bases). The CDR3 has 13 residues. V lost 3 bases, J lost 5 bases, and 10 bases lay in between. Germline V gives CDR1 KGHSH, CDR2 LQKENI.

The chain employs TRBV5-6 and TRBJ1-1; D unresolved. Germline CDR1 reads SGHDT; CDR2 reads YYEEEE. Trimming removed 4 bases at V and 0 bases at J, with 22 bases between. This CDR3 region has 18 residues. CDR3 coding DNA: TGTGCCAGCAGCCCCCCTCCCCCGCGGATTGATATGAACACTGAAGCTTTCTTT. Protein sequence: CASSPPPPRIDMNTEAFF.

The chain joins TRBV10-3 to TRBJ1-2, with no clear D. The CDR3 runs to 13 residues. The ends were cut back, 0 bases at V and 4 bases at J, with 6 bases in the middle. The germline gives CDR1 ENHRY, CDR2 SYGVKD. CDR3 in DNA: TGTGCCATCAGTGAGTCCGGTATCTATGGCTACACCTTC. It translates to CAISESGIYGYTF.

The rearrangement links TRBV21-1 to TRBJ2-3. TRBV21-1 counts as a pseudogene. The CDR3 is 12 amino acids. In DNA form, the CDR3 reads TGTGCCAGTCTGACCCCCGTTGGTACGCAGTATTTT. This gives the protein CASLTPVGTQYF.

This chain links TRBV5-3 with TRBJ2-1, with D hard to call. TRBV5-3 is an ORF; its function is uncertain. V gave up 1 base and J gave up 4 bases, with 12 bases separating them. The CDR3 contains 15 residues. The CDR3 reads CARSLSKMEYNEQFF. The DNA of the CDR3 is TGTGCCAGAAGCTTGTCGAAGATGGAGTACAATGAGCAGTTCTTC.

CDR3 region: CASTDSKGRLIYEQYF. The CDR3 DNA sequence: TGTGCCAGCACCGATTCTAAGGGGAGGTTGATTTACGAGCAGTACTTC. The genes are TRBV5-5 and TRBJ2-7, with a tentative D call TRBD2 (6 bases). Germline V gene data show CDR1 as SGHKS and CDR2 as YYEKEE (reference sequence). CDR3 length: 16 amino acids. V was pared by 6 bases and J by 4 bases, with 23 bases between.